These 8 T cell receptor beta chains were all obtained from the same sample, sequenced in a study of neoadjuvant nivolumab and ipilimumab in lung cancer (dated by TCRdb to 2019 to 2021). In the paper's terms, the time point label means: pretherapy, before neoadjuvant immune checkpoint inhibitors. The library was obtained by the immunoSEQ multiplex PCR assay. TCRdb took over this immuneACCESS table, retaining in-frame rearrangements with V and J assigned. Such tables are incomplete; in checked studies, under half of the missing clones stem from an unresolved V gene, and the remainder is unexplained. A total of 44,000 or so clones appear in this sample, around 88% of them only once. The ten largest clones represent about 4% of the sample. Sequencing used blood, obtained before neoadjuvant nivolumab, alone or with ipilimumab. The receptors derive from an adult with non-small cell lung cancer. Some clones in this sample may be carry-over from other donors' samples.

The chain couples TRBV6-1 to TRBJ1-1, with 9 bases fitting TRBD1. The CDR3 length is 15 residues. Germline V CDR1 and CDR2: MNHNS, SASEGT. The ends lost 8 bases at V and 5 bases at J; junction bases unmatched: 12. This CDR3 reads CASQTLGQGNTEAFF. CDR3 in DNA: TGTGCCAGCCAGACCCTTGGACAGGGGAATACTGAAGCTTTCTTT.

This clone was seen only once. The chain has TRBV7-9 and TRBJ2-7; perhaps TRBD2 as D (5 bases). CDR3 length equals 16 residues. The germline V and J ends were trimmed by 2 bases and 0 bases, with 14 bases remaining between them. From germline, CDR1 is SEHNR and CDR2 FQNEAQ (reference sequence). The CDR3 DNA is TGTGCCAGCAGCTTATCGGGGAGACACAGCTCCTACGAGCAGTACTTC. This codes for CASSLSGRHSSYEQYF. Looking up the rest from reference TRBV7-9 and TRBJ2-7 gives the full variable domain: DTGVSQNPRHKITKRGQNVTFRCDPISEHNRLYWYRQTLGQGPEFLTYFQNEAQLEKSRLLSDRFSAERPKGSFSTLEIQRTEQGDSAMYLCASSLSGRHSSYEQYFGPGTRLTVT.

The chain recombines TRBV7-2 with TRBJ2-2; D tentatively reads TRBD1 or TRBD2 (5 bases each). CDR1 is SGHTA, CDR2 FQGNSA, per germline. This CDR3 has 15 amino acids. Between the trimmed V and J ends, which lost 7 bases and 7 bases, there was a span of 19 bases. In nucleotides, the CDR3 is TGTGCCAGCACCCCGGGGCTTTCACCCGGCGGGGAGCTGTTTTTT. Its protein is CASTPGLSPGGELFF.

CDR3 DNA sequence: TGTGCCAGCAGTTCGACTAGCCACAATGAGCAGTTCTTC. Protein product: CASSSTSHNEQFF. The genes are TRBV25-1 and TRBJ2-1; 7 bases map to TRBD2. CDR1 and CDR2 from the germline V gene are MGHDK and SYGVNS. The CDR3 length is 13 residues. J was trimmed by 5 bases and V by 5 bases; bases with no gene match: 3.

The chain uses TRBV29-1 and TRBJ2-2, with a tentative D call TRBD1 (6 bases). Looked up from germline, CDR1 is SQVTM and CDR2 is ANQGSEA. The CDR3 has 14 residues. Trimming removed 3 bases from V and 4 bases from J, with 12 bases in between. In nucleotides, the CDR3 is TGCAGCGTTGAGCCCAGGGGTACCACCGGGGAGCTGTTTTTT. This codes for CSVEPRGTTGELFF.

The chain employs TRBV5-6 and TRBJ1-2; D remains unclear. The length of the CDR3 is 14 residues. Trimming left V 4 bases short and J 7 bases short, with 17 bases between. CDR1 SGHDT and CDR2 YYEEEE come from the germline V gene. CDR3 protein: CASSPGRGLGGYTF. The CDR3 DNA reads as TGTGCCAGCAGCCCCGGGCGGGGATTGGGTGGCTACACCTTC.

V is TRBV5-1 and J is TRBJ1-4; D gene ambiguous. V lost 5 bases, J lost 3 bases, and 14 bases lay in between. Germline lookup yields CDR1 SGHRS and CDR2 YFSETQ. CDR3 size: 15 residues. As DNA, the CDR3 is TGCGCCAGCAGTCCGTTCACGAGGCCTAATGAAAAACTGTTTTTT. It translates to CASSPFTRPNEKLFF.

The rearrangement joins TRBV6-1 to TRBJ2-7; D is possibly TRBD2 (6 bases). Trimming took off 7 bases at V and 2 bases at J, with 18 bases between the two ends. Germline assignment: CDR1 MNHNS and CDR2 SASEGT. CDR3 length: 15 residues. The CDR3 DNA is TGTGCCAGCACCTCCGGTAGTAGCGGCACCTACGAGCAGTACTTC. It is translated as CASTSGSSGTYEQYF.